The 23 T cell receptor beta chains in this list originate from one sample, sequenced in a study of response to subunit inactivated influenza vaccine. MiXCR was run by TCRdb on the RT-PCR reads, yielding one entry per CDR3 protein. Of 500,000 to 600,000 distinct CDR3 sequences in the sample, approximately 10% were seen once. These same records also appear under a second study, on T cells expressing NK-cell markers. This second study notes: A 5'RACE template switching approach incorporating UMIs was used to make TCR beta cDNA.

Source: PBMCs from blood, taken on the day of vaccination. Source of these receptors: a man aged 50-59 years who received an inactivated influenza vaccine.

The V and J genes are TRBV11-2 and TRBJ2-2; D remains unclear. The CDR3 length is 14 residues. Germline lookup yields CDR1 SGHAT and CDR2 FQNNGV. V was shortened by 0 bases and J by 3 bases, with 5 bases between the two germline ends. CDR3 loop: CASSLDSYTGELFF. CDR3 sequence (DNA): TGTGCCAGCAGCTTAGACAGCTACACCGGGGAGCTGTTTTTT.

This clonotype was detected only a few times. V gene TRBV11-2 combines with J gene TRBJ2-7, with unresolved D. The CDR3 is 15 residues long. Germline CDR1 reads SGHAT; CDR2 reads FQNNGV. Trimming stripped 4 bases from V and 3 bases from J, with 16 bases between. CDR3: CASSSILVSRYEQYF. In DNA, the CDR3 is TGTGCCAGCAGCTCAATTCTGGTTTCTCGCTACGAGCAGTACTTC. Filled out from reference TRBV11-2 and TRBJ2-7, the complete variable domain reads EAGVAQSPRYKIIEKRQSVAFWCNPISGHATLYWYQQILGQGPKLLIQFQNNGVVDDSQLPKDRFSAERLKGVDSTLKIQPAKLEDSAVYLCASSSILVSRYEQYFGPGTRLTVT.

CDR3 loop: CASGANANEQFF. CDR3 nucleotides: TGCGCCAGCGGAGCGAATGCGAATGAGCAGTTCTTC. The chain couples TRBV5-1 to TRBJ2-1; no clear D gene. Looked up from germline, CDR1 is SGHRS and CDR2 is YFSETQ. CDR3 size: 12 residues. V was trimmed by 7 bases and J by 7 bases, leaving 12 bases between them.

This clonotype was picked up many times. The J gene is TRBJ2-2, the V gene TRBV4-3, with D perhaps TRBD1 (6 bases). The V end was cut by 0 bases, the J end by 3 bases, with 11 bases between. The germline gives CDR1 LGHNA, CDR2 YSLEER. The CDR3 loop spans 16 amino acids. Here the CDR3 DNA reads TGCGCCAGCAGCCAAGATGCGACAGGATACACCGGGGAGCTGTTTTTT. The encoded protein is CASSQDATGYTGELFF.

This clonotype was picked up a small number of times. The CDR3 here is CASSERAGSKSGRAQQTQETQYF. DNA of the CDR3: TGTGCCAGCAGTGAACGGGCAGGGAGCAAAAGCGGGAGGGCACAACAGACACAAGAGACCCAGTACTTC. The chain has TRBV2 and TRBJ2-5; 10 bases line up with TRBD2. Germline CDR1 reads SNHLY; CDR2 reads FYNNEI. Unmatched junction bases numbered 26, after V lost 2 bases and J lost 2 bases. This CDR3 has 23 amino acids. The full variable domain, completed using reference TRBV2 and TRBJ2-5, is EPEVTQTPSHQVTQMGQEVILRCVPISNHLYFYWYRQILGQKVEFLVSFYNNEISEKSEIFDDQFSVERPDGSNFTLKIRSTKLEDSAMYFCASSERAGSKSGRAQQTQETQYFGPGTRLLVL.

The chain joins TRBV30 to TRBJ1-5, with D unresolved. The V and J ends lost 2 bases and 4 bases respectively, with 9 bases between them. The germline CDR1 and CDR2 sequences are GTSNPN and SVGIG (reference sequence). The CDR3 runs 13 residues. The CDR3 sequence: CAWSLGGNQPQHF. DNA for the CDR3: TGTGCCTGGAGTCTGGGCGGGAATCAGCCCCAGCATTTT.

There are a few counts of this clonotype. CDR3 in DNA: TGTGCCAGCAGTGAAGAAGGACAGGGAGCGCAGTATTTT. Its protein is CASSEEGQGAQYF. This chain connects TRBV2 to TRBJ2-3, with 8 bases fitting TRBD1. Germline V gene sequence: CDR1 SNHLY, CDR2 FYNNEI. Germline trimming cut 1 base from V and 10 bases from J; bases unmatched to any gene: 4. The CDR3 spans 13 residues.

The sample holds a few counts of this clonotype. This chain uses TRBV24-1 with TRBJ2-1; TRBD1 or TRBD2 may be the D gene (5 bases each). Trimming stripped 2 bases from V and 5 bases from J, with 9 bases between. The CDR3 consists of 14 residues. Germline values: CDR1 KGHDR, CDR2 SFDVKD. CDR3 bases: TGTGCCACCAGTGATTGGGGGACCAACAATGAGCAGTTCTTC. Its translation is CATSDWGTNNEQFF.

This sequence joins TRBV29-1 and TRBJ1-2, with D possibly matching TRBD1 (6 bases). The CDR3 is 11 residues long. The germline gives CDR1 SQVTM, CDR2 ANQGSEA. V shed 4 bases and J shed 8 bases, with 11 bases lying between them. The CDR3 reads CSVVTGYGYTF. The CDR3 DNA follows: TGCAGCGTTGTGACAGGTTACGGCTACACCTTC.

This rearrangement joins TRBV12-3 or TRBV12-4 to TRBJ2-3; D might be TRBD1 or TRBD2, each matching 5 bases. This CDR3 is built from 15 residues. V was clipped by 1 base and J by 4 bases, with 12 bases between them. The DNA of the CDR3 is TGTGCCAGCAGTTTAGAGGCAGGGAGACCAGATACGCAGTATTTT. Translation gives CASSLEAGRPDTQYF.

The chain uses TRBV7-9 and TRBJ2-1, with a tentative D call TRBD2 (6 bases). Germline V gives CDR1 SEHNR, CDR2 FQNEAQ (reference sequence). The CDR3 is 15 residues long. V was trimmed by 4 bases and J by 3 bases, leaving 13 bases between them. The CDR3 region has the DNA TGTGCCAGCAGCTCCGTTAGCGGATACTACAATGAGCAGTTCTTC. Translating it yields CASSSVSGYYNEQFF.

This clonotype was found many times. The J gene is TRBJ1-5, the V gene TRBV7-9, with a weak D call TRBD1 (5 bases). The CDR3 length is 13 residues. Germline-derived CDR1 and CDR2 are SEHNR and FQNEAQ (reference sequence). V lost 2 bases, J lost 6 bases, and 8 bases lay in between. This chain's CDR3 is CASSLSGGQPQHF. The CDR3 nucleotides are TGTGCCAGCAGCTTATCGGGGGGTCAGCCCCAGCATTTT.

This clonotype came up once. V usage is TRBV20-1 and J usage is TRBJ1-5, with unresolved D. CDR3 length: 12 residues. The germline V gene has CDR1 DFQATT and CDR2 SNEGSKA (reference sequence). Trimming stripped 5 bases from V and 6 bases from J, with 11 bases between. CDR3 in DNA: TGCAGTGCTCGGAAGGCCGGTCAGCCCCAGCATTTT. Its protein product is CSARKAGQPQHF.

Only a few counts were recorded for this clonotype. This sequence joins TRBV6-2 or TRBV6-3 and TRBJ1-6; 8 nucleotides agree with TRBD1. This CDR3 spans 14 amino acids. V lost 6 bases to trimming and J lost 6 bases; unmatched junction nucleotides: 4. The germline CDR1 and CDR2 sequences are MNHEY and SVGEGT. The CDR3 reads CASRETGGNSPLHF. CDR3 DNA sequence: TGTGCCAGCAGGGAAACAGGGGGTAATTCACCCCTCCACTTT.

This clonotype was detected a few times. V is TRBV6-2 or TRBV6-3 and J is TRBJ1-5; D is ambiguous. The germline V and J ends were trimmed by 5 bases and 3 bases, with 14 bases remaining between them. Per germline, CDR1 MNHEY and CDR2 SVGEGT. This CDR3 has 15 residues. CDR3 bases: TGTGCCAGCAGTCGACCCCAGAGAGCCAATCAGCCCCAGCATTTT. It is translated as CASSRPQRANQPQHF.

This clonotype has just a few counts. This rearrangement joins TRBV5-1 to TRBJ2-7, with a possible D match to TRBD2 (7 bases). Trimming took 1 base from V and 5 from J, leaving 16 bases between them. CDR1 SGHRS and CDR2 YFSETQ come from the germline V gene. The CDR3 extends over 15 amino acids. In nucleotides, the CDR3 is TGCGCCAGCAGCTTGCGCCCGGGGGGCGAGGACGAGCAGTACTTC. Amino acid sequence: CASSLRPGGEDEQYF.

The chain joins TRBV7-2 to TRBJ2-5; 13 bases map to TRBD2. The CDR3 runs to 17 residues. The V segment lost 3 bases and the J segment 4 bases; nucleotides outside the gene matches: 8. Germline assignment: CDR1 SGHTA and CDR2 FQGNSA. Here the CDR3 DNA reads TGTGCCAGCAGCTTGACCGGGACTAGCGGGATTTTAGAGACCCAGTACTTC. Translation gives CASSLTGTSGILETQYF.

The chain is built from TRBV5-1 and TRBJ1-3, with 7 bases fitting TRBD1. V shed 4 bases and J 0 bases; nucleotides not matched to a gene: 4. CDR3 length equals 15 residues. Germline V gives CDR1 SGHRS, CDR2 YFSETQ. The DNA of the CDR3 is TGCGCCAGCAGCATGGGACAGCTCTCTGGAAACACCATATATTTT. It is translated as CASSMGQLSGNTIYF.

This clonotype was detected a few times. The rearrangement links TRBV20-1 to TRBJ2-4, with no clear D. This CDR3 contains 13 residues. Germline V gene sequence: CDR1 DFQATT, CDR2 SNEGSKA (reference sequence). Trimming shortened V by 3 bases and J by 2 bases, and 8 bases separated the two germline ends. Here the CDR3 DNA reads TGCAGTGCTAGGGGCTCGTCCAAAAACATTCAGTACTTC. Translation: CSARGSSKNIQYF.

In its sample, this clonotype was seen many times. For the CDR3, the DNA is TGTGCCAGCAGCACAGACATACGCACAGATACGCAGTATTTT. Residues: CASSTDIRTDTQYF. This chain joins TRBV12-3 or TRBV12-4 and TRBJ2-3; D is unclear. Trimming stripped 6 bases from V and 1 base from J, with 11 bases between. The length of the CDR3 is 14 residues.

CDR3 DNA sequence: TGTGCCAGCAGCGCGGACAGGGATTTTAACTCACCATACGAGCAGTACTTC. The encoded protein is CASSADRDFNSPYEQYF. The J gene is TRBJ2-7, the V gene TRBV7-8; the match to TRBD1 covers 8 bases. Looked up from germline, CDR1 is SGHVS and CDR2 is FQNEAQ. This CDR3 has 17 amino acids. The junction had 16 bases not matched to a gene; V was cut back by 5 bases and J by 4 bases.

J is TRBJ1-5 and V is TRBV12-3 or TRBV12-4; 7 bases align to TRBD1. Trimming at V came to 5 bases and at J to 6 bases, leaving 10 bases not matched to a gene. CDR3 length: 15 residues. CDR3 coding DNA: TGTGCCAGCAGTCCGGTACAGGGGAGTGCTCAGCCCCAGCATTTT. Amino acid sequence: CASSPVQGSAQPQHF.

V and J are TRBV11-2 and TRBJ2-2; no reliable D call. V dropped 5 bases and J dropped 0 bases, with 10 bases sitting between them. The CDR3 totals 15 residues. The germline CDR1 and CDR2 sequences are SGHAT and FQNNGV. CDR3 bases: TGTGCCAGCAGCGTGACATATACGAACACCGGGGAGCTGTTTTTT. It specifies CASSVTYTNTGELFF.